The entry that follows covers one TCR beta chain sequence. Germline CDR1 is SGHNT and CDR2 is YYREEE (reference sequence). There are 12 residues in the CDR3. V was cut by 4 bases and J by 10 bases, with 12 bases left in between. This sample is drawn from a study of blood T cell repertoires in COVID-19. Study information: The cDNA or gDNA used as material had been derived from T cells, B-cell-depleted T cells, or PBMCs.

Methods used by the authors: Amplified reference gene primers provided the basis for estimating nucleated cell counts. Generated by immunoSEQ multiplex PCR, the TCRdb table keeps only in-frame clones and is missing some. V, J and clone size derive from that table, while D and trimming were established from the DNA sequence. Of about 150,000 clones listed, about 80% are singletons. The sample was peripheral blood. This sequence was found in a man in his 60s with acute or convalescent COVID-19. The chain recombines TRBV5-4 with TRBJ2-1; tentative D call: TRBD2 (5 bases). The CDR3 sequence is CASSLETGEQFF. In DNA form, the CDR3 reads TGTGCCAGCAGCCTAGAAACGGGGGAGCAGTTCTTC.